This is a list of T cell receptor beta chains from one sample in a study of OX40 agonist ivuxolimab in advanced cancers. Data came from immunoSEQ multiplex PCR; TCRdb stores just in-frame clones and leaves some out. The data contain some 110,000 clones, just under 95% of them singletons. The sequences come from CD4+ or CD8+ T cells sorted from blood, collected in a trial of the OX40 agonist ivuxolimab. The source of these receptors is an adult with an advanced solid tumor such as melanoma, head and neck, liver or kidney cancer. Both conserved end residues are part of each CDR3. The D gene is left open where the match is weak. Clone sizes are given selectively: once, few, many, or a class where the clone is expanded.

V gene	J gene	CDR3 length	clone size	D gene	CDR3 DNA	CDR3 protein
TRBV9	TRBJ1-2	14	-	-	TGTGCCAGCAGCGGCCCGGCAGGGTGGGGTGGCTACACCTTC	CASSGPAGWGGYTF
TRBV11-3	TRBJ2-7	13	-	TRBD1	TGTGCCAGCAGCACTCGGACAGGCTACGAGCAGTACTTC	CASSTRTGYEQYF
TRBV7-8	TRBJ1-4	14	-	-	TGTGCCAGCAGCTTAGGGGGAGGCAGCGGAAAACTGTTTTTT	CASSLGGGSGKLFF
TRBV5-1	TRBJ2-3	16	-	TRBD2	TGCGCCAGCAGCTTGGCCCGGGGGGGACTCACAGATACGCAGTATTTT	CASSLARGGLTDTQYF
TRBV5-1	TRBJ1-1	13	-	-	TGCGCCAGCAGCATAGCAGTGAACACTGAAGCTTTCTTT	CASSIAVNTEAFF
TRBV7-3	TRBJ2-5	15	once	-	TGTGCCAGCAGCTTTAGCGGCGGCTACCAAGAGACCCAGTACTTC	CASSFSGGYQETQYF
TRBV5-1	TRBJ2-5	14	few	-	TGCGCCAGCAGCTTGGACTCGATGGGGGAGACCCAGTACTTC	CASSLDSMGETQYF
TRBV2	TRBJ1-6	13	-	-	TGTGCCAGCAGTGGAGGATATAATTCACCCCTCCACTTT	CASSGGYNSPLHF
TRBV6-1	TRBJ1-1	11	-	-	TGTGCCAGCAACACGAACACTGAAGCTTTCTTT	CASNTNTEAFF
TRBV7-7	TRBJ2-5	19	-	-	TGTGCCAGCAGCTTAGTTGCTACTGGGTGGGCAGGGGCCACAGAGACCCAGTACTTC	CASSLVATGWAGATETQYF
TRBV18	TRBJ2-7	13	-	TRBD2	TGTGCCAGCTCACCTAATAGCGGGAACGAGCAGTACTTC	CASSPNSGNEQYF
TRBV10-3	TRBJ2-1	15	-	-	TGTGCCATCAGTGACACCGGGACCCCGGGCGATGAGCAGTTCTTC	CAISDTGTPGDEQFF
TRBV19	TRBJ2-7	15	-	TRBD2	TGTGCCAGTAGTATAGATCTAGCGGGAGCCTACGAGCAGTACTTC	CASSIDLAGAYEQYF
TRBV28	TRBJ1-2	14	-	-	TGTGCCAGCTGCTCGACAGTGACAAACTATGGCTACACCTTC	CASCSTVTNYGYTF
TRBV21-1	TRBJ2-5	14	once	-	TGTGCCAGCAGGAGGTCCAGATCCCAAGAGACCCAGTACTTC	CASRRSRSQETQYF
TRBV11-3	TRBJ2-3	14	-	-	TGTGCCAGCAGCTTCGGGACTGGCACAGATACGCAGTATTTT	CASSFGTGTDTQYF
TRBV4-3	TRBJ2-2	14	-	-	TGCGCCAGCAGCCCCGGACAGAACACCGGGGAGCTGTTTTTT	CASSPGQNTGELFF
TRBV19	TRBJ1-2	15	-	-	TGTGCCAGTAGTACCCCGTCACGGTCTAACTATGGCTACACCTTC	CASSTPSRSNYGYTF
TRBV5-6	TRBJ1-2	13	-	-	TGTGCCAGCAGCTCAGGGCTTTACTATGGCTACACCTTC	CASSSGLYYGYTF
TRBV2	TRBJ1-5	17	-	-	TGTGCCAGCAGTCGAGACCCGCCCGGGTTCGGTAATCAGCCCCAGCATTTT	CASSRDPPGFGNQPQHF
TRBV19	TRBJ1-5	14	-	-	TGTGCCAGTAGTATAAACAGGGATTATCAGCCCCAGCATTTT	CASSINRDYQPQHF
TRBV6-5	TRBJ1-2	11	once	-	TGTGCCAGCAGTCTAGAGACGGGCTACACCTTC	CASSLETGYTF
TRBV10-3	TRBJ2-3	19	-	TRBD2	TGTGCCATCAGTGAGCCCTTAGCGGGAGGAGCCCCTAGCACAGATACGCAGTATTTT	CAISEPLAGGAPSTDTQYF
TRBV19	TRBJ2-5	15	-	TRBD2	TGTGCCAGTGCCCCTGGGGGACTAGTACTTGAGACCCAGTACTTC	CASAPGGLVLETQYF
TRBV19	TRBJ2-1	15	-	TRBD2	TGTGCCAGTAGTATCTTGGGTAGCGGGAGGAATGAGCAGTTCTTC	CASSILGSGRNEQFF
TRBV28	TRBJ2-2	14	-	-	TGTGCCAGCAGTTTTAGGGCATCCGGCGGGGAGCTGTTTTTT	CASSFRASGGELFF
TRBV6-1	TRBJ1-3	13	-	-	TGTGCCAGCATCAGGGATTTGGGAAACACCATATATTTT	CASIRDLGNTIYF
TRBV6-1	TRBJ2-7	15	-	-	TGTGCCAGCAGTGAAGGCGGAAGAGACCGATACGAGCAGTACTTC	CASSEGGRDRYEQYF
TRBV2	TRBJ2-2	14	once	TRBD1	TGTGCCAGCAGTCTGACAGGGGAGACCGGGGAGCTGTTTTTT	CASSLTGETGELFF
TRBV5-1	TRBJ1-6	16	-	-	TGCGCCAGCAGCTTGAGTGGGGGATACTATAATTCACCCCTCCACTTT	CASSLSGGYYNSPLHF
TRBV6-6	TRBJ2-7	14	-	-	TGTGCCAGTCTCCACCCGGGCCAGGGCTACGAGCAGTACTTC	CASLHPGQGYEQYF
TRBV5-6	TRBJ1-4	14	-	-	TGTGCCAGCAGCTTTAAATCAACTAATGAAAAACTGTTTTTT	CASSFKSTNEKLFF
TRBV28	TRBJ1-2	14	-	-	TGTGCCAGCAGTTTAATTCGAGTAATCTATGGCTACACCTTC	CASSLIRVIYGYTF
TRBV29-1	TRBJ1-3	15	-	-	TGCAGCGTTGAAGATCTGCCGGGCTCTGGAAACACCATATATTTT	CSVEDLPGSGNTIYF
TRBV27	TRBJ1-1	13	-	TRBD1	TGTGCCAGCAGGCGGACAGGGTCGACTGAAGCTTTCTTT	CASRRTGSTEAFF
TRBV11-2	TRBJ2-3	14	-	-	TGTGCCAGCAGCCCGTCCGGCCCCCCAGATACGCAGTATTTT	CASSPSGPPDTQYF
TRBV4-3	TRBJ1-6	16	-	TRBD1	TGCGCCAGCAGCCAGGGGCGGACAGGAGGGAATTCACCCCTCCACTTT	CASSQGRTGGNSPLHF
TRBV2	TRBJ2-1	15	-	-	TGTGCCAGCAATTTAGTAGCGAGGCTTTTAAATGAGCAGTTCTTC	CASNLVARLLNEQFF
TRBV5-6	TRBJ1-2	15	few	-	TGTGCCAGCAGCTTGGGATACGGTGGAAACTATGGCTACACCTTC	CASSLGYGGNYGYTF
TRBV25-1	TRBJ2-7	14	-	TRBD1	TGTGCCAGCAGTTTGGACAGGGCTTCCTACGAGCAGTACTTC	CASSLDRASYEQYF
TRBV7-9	TRBJ2-5	14	-	-	TGTGCCAGCAGCCTAGGGGATTTCAGAGAGACCCAGTACTTC	CASSLGDFRETQYF
TRBV5-4	TRBJ2-7	14	-	-	TGTGCCAGCAGCCCAGGAACCCGGGGCTACGAGCAGTACTTC	CASSPGTRGYEQYF
TRBV28	TRBJ2-1	11	-	TRBD1	TGTGCCAGCAGTGACAGGGTAAAGCAGTTCTTC	CASSDRVKQFF
TRBV5-1	TRBJ2-5	16	once	TRBD2	TGCGCCAGCAGCTTCCGGGGCGGGAGGGCCCTGGAGACCCAGTACTTC	CASSFRGGRALETQYF
TRBV18	TRBJ1-2	16	-	-	TGTGCCAGCTCACCAGTTCTTGTGAAGGATGCCTATGGCTACACCTTC	CASSPVLVKDAYGYTF
TRBV10-3	TRBJ1-3	16	-	-	TGTGCCATCAGCCCACAGGGAGTACTGGGGGGAAACACCATATATTTT	CAISPQGVLGGNTIYF
TRBV27	TRBJ2-7	14	-	-	TGTGCCAGCAGCCCGGCCAGTCCCCCCTACGAGCAGTACTTC	CASSPASPPYEQYF
TRBV15	TRBJ1-5	12	-	-	TGTGCCACCAGCAGAGATGGCCTGCCCCAGCATTTT	CATSRDGLPQHF
TRBV5-1	TRBJ2-3	16	-	-	TGCGCCAGCGGGTCCTGGGCAGGGAAAGCACAAGATACGCAGTATTTT	CASGSWAGKAQDTQYF